This T cell receptor beta chain was documented in a study of cytomegalovirus exposure and HLA in healthy donors. The study ran its PCR with 60 Vbeta and 13 Jbeta primers. TCRdb's table, derived via immunoSEQ multiplex PCR, lists solely in-frame clones and lacks some. Here the sample spans over 150,000 clones, 81% being singletons. V lost 1 base, J lost 6 bases, and 8 bases lay in between. Looked up from germline, CDR1 is SGHRS and CDR2 is YFSETQ. The CDR3 has 13 residues. The chain has TRBV5-1 and TRBJ2-1, with no clear D. This TCR was sampled from a woman aged 30 to 39 in good health and CMV-seronegative. Sample: PBMCs. The CDR3 DNA follows: TGCGCCAGCAGCTTGTTGACGGGCAATGAGCAGTTCTTC. It codes for CASSLLTGNEQFF.